This T cell receptor (beta chain) stems from a study of blood T cells in healthy people across ages. General study results and limits: Diversity figures derived from one million T cells were judged to underestimate the true value. Older age coincided with a roughly linear decline in TCR beta diversity per million T cells.

A second PCR, run for roughly 7 to 12 cycles, used a sample-barcoded 5' primer plus a J-beta primer mix. TCRdb re-called the 5' RACE reads through MiXCR, storing one row per CDR3 protein. Among about 970,000 distinct CDR3 sequences listed, roughly 51% were seen once. The CDR3 length is 14 residues. Germline V gene sequence: CDR1 SGHTA, CDR2 FQGNSA. To note about this clonotype: Antigen unknown. Sequence at one end of the junction differs from germline and may be a read error.

The genes are TRBV7-2 and TRBJ2-3; 9 positions agree with TRBD1. Sequencing was done on a sample of blood. The receptor was isolated from a woman in her fifties or sixties in good health. The CDR3 sequence: CACSPGTGSDTQYF. CDR3 nucleotides: TGTGCCTGCAGCCCCGGGACAGGGTCAGATACGCAGTATTTT.